This entry describes one T cell receptor beta chain. Its specificity is unknown. This sample was taken from a study of T cell responses to AZD1222 COVID-19 vaccine. Repertoires were generated with immunoSEQ multiplex PCR, while TCRdb's copy carries only in-frame clones and drops some. The table lists some 180,000 clones, 91% of them singletons, with over 1.5% in the top ten. Findings and limits, study-wide: At study baseline, merely about 6 AZD1222 recipients were seropositive.

Trimming left V 6 bases short and J 4 bases short, with 10 bases between. The CDR3 sequence is 13 residues long. Germline CDR1 MNHEY, CDR2 SMNVEV (reference sequence). Pooling of second doses given at about 4 or about 12 weeks was done. This rearrangement joins TRBV27 to TRBJ1-5; TRBD1 is a possible D gene (5 bases). Source: peripheral blood, taken 28 days after the second AZD1222 dose. The TCR originated in an adult who received the AZD1222 COVID-19 vaccine. CDR3 nucleotide sequence: TGTGCCAGCAGCCGACAGTTTAATCAGCCCCAGCATTTT. This encodes CASSRQFNQPQHF.